The 5 T cell receptor beta chains given below trace back to one sample, sequenced in a study of Tregs in tolerant kidney transplant recipients. This table comes from immunoSEQ multiplex PCR, and its TCRdb copy is limited to in-frame clones, with some not included. This table holds approximately 90,000 clones, 80% to 95% found once. Recipients received nonmyeloablative bone marrow transplants from related graft donors, with transient mixed chimerism. The sample was CD4+ T cells from blood (PBMCs), taken 12 months after the transplant. These receptors all come from a human patient who received a combined kidney and bone marrow transplant. The graft donor may be the source of some T cells.

The rearrangement joins TRBV9 to TRBJ2-2; the match to TRBD2 covers 8 bases. The germline V gene encodes CDR1 SGDLS and CDR2 YYNGEE. After removal of 0 bases from V and 7 bases from J, the junction contained 17 bases not matched to a gene. The CDR3 consists of 19 residues. CDR3 loop: CASSVGGGPSFAPHGELFF. DNA of the CDR3: TGTGCCAGCAGCGTAGGCGGGGGGCCTTCATTCGCTCCCCACGGGGAGCTGTTTTTT.

The chain uses TRBV5-5 and TRBJ1-2, with 9 bases that match TRBD1. CDR1 SGHKS and CDR2 YYEKEE come from the germline V gene (reference sequence). The CDR3 consists of 14 residues. Losses at the gene ends were 5 bases for V and 3 bases for J; bases not matched to a gene: 5. CDR3 sequence reads: CASRIQGADYGYTF. CDR3 sequence (DNA): TGTGCCAGCAGGATACAGGGGGCTGACTATGGCTACACCTTC.

This chain uses TRBV6-6 with TRBJ1-3; no definite D call. Trimming took off 7 bases at V and 0 bases at J, with 7 bases between the two ends. CDR1 MNHNY and CDR2 SVGAGI come from the germline V gene (reference sequence). The CDR3 consists of 13 residues. CDR3 sequence (DNA): TGTGCCAGCAACAGAAACTCTGGAAACACCATATATTTT. This encodes CASNRNSGNTIYF.

The V call is TRBV29-1, the J call TRBJ2-3; 10 bases map to TRBD2. The CDR3 length is 13 residues. V gave up 6 bases and J gave up 1 base; unmatched junction bases: 1. Germline values: CDR1 SQVTM, CDR2 ANQGSEA. In DNA, the CDR3 is TGCAGCGTGGGGACTAGCGGCACAGATACGCAGTATTTT. Translating it yields CSVGTSGTDTQYF.

The J gene is TRBJ1-1, the V gene TRBV7-9, with TRBD1 matching 7 bases. The trim removed 5 bases at V and 0 bases at J, leaving 12 bases unmatched. The CDR3 is 17 amino acids. Germline values: CDR1 SEHNR, CDR2 FQNEAQ (reference sequence). CDR3 region: CASSLGAGGFMNTEAFF. The CDR3 coding sequence is TGTGCCAGCAGCCTAGGCGCAGGGGGGTTTATGAACACTGAAGCTTTCTTT.